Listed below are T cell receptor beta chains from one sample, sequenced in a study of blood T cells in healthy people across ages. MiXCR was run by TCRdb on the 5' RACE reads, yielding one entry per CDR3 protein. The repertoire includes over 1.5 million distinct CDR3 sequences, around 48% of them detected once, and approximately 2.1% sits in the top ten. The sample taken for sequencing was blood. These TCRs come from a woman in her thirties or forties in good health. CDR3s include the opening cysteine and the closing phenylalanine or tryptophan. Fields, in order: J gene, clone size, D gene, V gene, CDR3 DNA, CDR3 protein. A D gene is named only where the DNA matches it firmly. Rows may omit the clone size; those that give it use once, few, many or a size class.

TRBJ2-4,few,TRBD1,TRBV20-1,TGCAGTGCCACGGGACAGGCCGTAGCCAAAAACATTCAGTACTTC,CSATGQAVAKNIQYF
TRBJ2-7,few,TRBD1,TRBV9,TGTGCCAGCAGCCCAGAGGACAGGTTTGCCTACGAGCAGTACTTC,CASSPEDRFAYEQYF
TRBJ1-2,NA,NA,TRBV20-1,TGCAGTGGCCCGACTGGACCCTATGGCTACACCTTC,CSGPTGPYGYTF
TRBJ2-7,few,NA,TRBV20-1,TGCAGTGCTAGATTGGGGGGCGTATACGAGCAGTACTTC,CSARLGGVYEQYF
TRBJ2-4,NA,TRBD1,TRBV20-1,TGCAGTGCTAGAGATGCAGGACAGGGGAGCATTCAGTACTTC,CSARDAGQGSIQYF
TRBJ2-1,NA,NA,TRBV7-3,TGTGCCAGCAGCTTTACCACGGGAACGTATGAGCAGTTCTTC,CASSFTTGTYEQFF
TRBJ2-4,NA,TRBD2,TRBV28,TGTGCCAGCAGAAGGACTAGCGGGGGGGCACAGTACTTC,CASRRTSGGAQYF
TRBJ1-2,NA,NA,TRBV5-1,TGCGCCAGCAGCTTAGTCTCCAGGGATGGCTACACCTTC,CASSLVSRDGYTF
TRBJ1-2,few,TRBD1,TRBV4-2,TGTGCCAGCCTTCTCCGACAGGGTAACTATGGCTACACCTTC,CASLLRQGNYGYTF
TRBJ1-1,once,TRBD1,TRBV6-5,TGTGCCAGCAGTACCCGACAGGGCAAAGGTTTCCACAGTGAAGCTTTCTTT,CASSTRQGKGFHSEAFF
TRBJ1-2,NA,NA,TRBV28,TGTGCCAGCAGTTGGGCCACCGAGAGAGGCTACACCTTC,CASSWATERGYTF
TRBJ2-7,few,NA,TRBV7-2,TGTGCCAGCAGCTTAGCTGCTCCTTCCCACGAGCAGTACTTC,CASSLAAPSHEQYF
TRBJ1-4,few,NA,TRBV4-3,TGCGCCAGCAGCCAAGATGAGCATATCCTAAATGAAAAACTGTTTTTT,CASSQDEHILNEKLFF
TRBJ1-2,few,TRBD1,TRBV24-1,TGTGCCACCAGTGGCCCAGGGGGCCTCGGCTACACCTTC,CATSGPGGLGYTF
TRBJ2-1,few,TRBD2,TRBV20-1,TGCAGTGCTATCGCTCTAGCGGGGGGCAAAGTCGAGGGCAATGAGCAGTTCTTC,CSAIALAGGKVEGNEQFF
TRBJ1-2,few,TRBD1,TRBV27,TGTGCCAGCAGTTTGACCCCTCTCGGGACAGGAAGGGTTGGCTACACCTTC,CASSLTPLGTGRVGYTF
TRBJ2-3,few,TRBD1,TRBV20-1,TGCAGTGCTAGGAGACACGGGACAGGGACGGGAGATACGCAGTATTTT,CSARRHGTGTGDTQYF
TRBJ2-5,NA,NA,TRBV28,TGTGCCAGCAGTTTAGTGCGCGGGGTCAAGTACTTC,CASSLVRGVKYF
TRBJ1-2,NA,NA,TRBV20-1,TGCAGTGGGCCGGGAGGCTACACCTTC,CSGPGGYTF
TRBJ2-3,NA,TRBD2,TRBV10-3,TGTGCCATCAGTAAGCCAGCGGGGGGGCCGAGAGATACGCAGTATTTT,CAISKPAGGPRDTQYF
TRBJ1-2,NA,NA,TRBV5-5,TGTGCCAGCAGCTTGATGGGTCGACGGAATAACTATGGCTACACCTTC,CASSLMGRRNNYGYTF
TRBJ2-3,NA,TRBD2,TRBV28,TGTGCTAACAGTAGGGCGGGGGGTCAGTCAGATACGCAGTATTTT,CANSRAGGQSDTQYF
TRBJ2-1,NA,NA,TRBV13,TGTGCCAGCAGCCCCCCGGCCACGAGCTCCTACAATGAGCAGTTCTTC,CASSPPATSSYNEQFF
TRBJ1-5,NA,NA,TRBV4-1,TGCGCCAGCAGCCAAATCTCAAGAGGGCCCCAGCATTTT,CASSQISRGPQHF
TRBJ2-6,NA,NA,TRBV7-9,TGTGCCAGCAGCCGGACACCAGTCTCTGGGGCCAACGTCCTGACTTTC,CASSRTPVSGANVLTF
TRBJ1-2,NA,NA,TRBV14,TGTGCCAGCAGCCGCGGGACCGTCAGGAGTGGAGGCTACACCTTC,CASSRGTVRSGGYTF
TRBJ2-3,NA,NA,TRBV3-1,TGTGCCAGCAGCCAAGATGGTTCCGCCGGGCGGGCGCAGTATTTT,CASSQDGSAGRAQYF
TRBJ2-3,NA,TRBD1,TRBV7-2,TGTGCCAGCAGCTTAGGGACAGGGGGTTGGGATACGCAGTATTTT,CASSLGTGGWDTQYF
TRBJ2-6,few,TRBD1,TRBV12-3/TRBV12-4,TGTGCCAGCAGAAAACAGGGGATCCCTGGGGCCAACGTCCTGACTTTC,CASRKQGIPGANVLTF
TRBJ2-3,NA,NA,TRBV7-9,TGTGCTAAGGGACCCGCCTTAGGAGATACGCAGTATTTT,CAKGPALGDTQYF
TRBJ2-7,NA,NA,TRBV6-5,TGTGCCAGCAGTGACTTGACGGGGGTCGAGCAGTACTTC,CASSDLTGVEQYF
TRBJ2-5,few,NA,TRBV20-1,TGCAGTGCCCCGGACTTGTACCAAGAGACCCAGTACTTC,CSAPDLYQETQYF
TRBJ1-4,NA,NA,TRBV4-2,TGTGCCAGCAGCCGAGAACCGGCAACTAATGAAAAACTGTTTTTT,CASSREPATNEKLFF
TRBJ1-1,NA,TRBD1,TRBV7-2,TGTGCCAGCAGCGCCTCACCGGGACAGGGGACTGAAGCTTTCTTT,CASSASPGQGTEAFF
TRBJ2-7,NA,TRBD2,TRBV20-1,TGCAGTGCAAAAAGCGGGGGCTCCCTCTACGAGCAGTACTTC,CSAKSGGSLYEQYF
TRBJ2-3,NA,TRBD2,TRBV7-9,TGTGCCAGCAGCTCGGGACTAGCGGGGAGTTCTGTGAGCACAGATACGCAGTATTTT,CASSSGLAGSSVSTDTQYF
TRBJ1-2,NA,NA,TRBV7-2,TGTGCCAGCAGCTTAGTTGCCCCTGGCAGGGAGTACACCTTC,CASSLVAPGREYTF
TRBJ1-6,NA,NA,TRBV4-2,TGTGCCAGCAGCCAGGGAGGGGAGTTTAATTCACCCCTCCACTTT,CASSQGGEFNSPLHF
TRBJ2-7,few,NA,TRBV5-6,TGTGCCAGCAGCTTGAGTAGGGGGGCCACCTACGAGCAGTACTTC,CASSLSRGATYEQYF
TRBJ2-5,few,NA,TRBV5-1,TGCGCCAGCAGCTTGGCTACAGGGTGGGGTGAAGAGACCCAGTACTTC,CASSLATGWGEETQYF
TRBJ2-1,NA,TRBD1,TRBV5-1,TGCGCCAGCAGCTTACAACCGGGACAGGGGGCCCACAATGAGCAGTTCTTC,CASSLQPGQGAHNEQFF
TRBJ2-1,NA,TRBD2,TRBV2,TGTGCCAGCAGTGAAGTACTAGCGGGGGCTTACAATGAGCAGTTCTTC,CASSEVLAGAYNEQFF
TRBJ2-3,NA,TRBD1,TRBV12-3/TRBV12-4,TGTGCCAGCAGCCTTGGCAGGGGGTGGACAGATACGCAGTATTTT,CASSLGRGWTDTQYF